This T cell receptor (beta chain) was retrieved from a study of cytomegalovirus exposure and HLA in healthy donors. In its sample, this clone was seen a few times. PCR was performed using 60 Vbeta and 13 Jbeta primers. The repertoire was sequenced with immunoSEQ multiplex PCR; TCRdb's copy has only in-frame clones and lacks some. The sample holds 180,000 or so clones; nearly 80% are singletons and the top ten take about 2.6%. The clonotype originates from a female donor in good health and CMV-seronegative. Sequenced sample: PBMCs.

The CDR3 is CASSPQQGMNTGELFF. The CDR3 coding sequence is TGTGCCAGCTCACCCCAACAGGGGATGAACACCGGGGAGCTGTTTTTT. The chain recombines TRBV18 with TRBJ2-2, with 7 positions matching TRBD1. CDR3 length: 16 amino acids. V lost 3 bases to trimming and J lost 1 base; unmatched junction nucleotides: 5. Germline lookup yields CDR1 KGHSH and CDR2 LQKENI.